This T cell receptor (beta chain) was captured in a study of control samples from healthy donors and cancer patients. Produced via immunoSEQ multiplex PCR; TCRdb's table is partial and in-frame only. The sample gives approximately 87,000 clones, 70% to 90% of which show up once; roughly 1.3% is in the top ten. Germline-derived CDR1 and CDR2 are SGHRS and YFSETQ. V dropped 0 bases and J dropped 5 bases, with 6 bases sitting between them. CDR3 length: 13 residues. Sequencing used blood. The source of this sequence is a woman in her forties or fifties in good health. The chain has TRBV5-1 and TRBJ2-1; D is ambiguous. CDR3 in amino acids: CASSLGPNNEQFF. As DNA, the CDR3 is TGCGCCAGCAGCTTGGGACCAAACAATGAGCAGTTCTTC.